The clone carrying this TCR beta chain has just a few counts. Its antigen is not known. The study drew donors from healthy Caucasian individuals in Russia aged about 6 to 90. CDR3 size: 15 residues. V shed 4 bases and J shed 0 bases, with 13 bases lying between them. The germline CDR1 and CDR2 sequences are PRHDT and FYEKMQ (reference sequence). The data were obtained in a study of blood T cells in healthy people across ages. Overall study results and limits: The long-lived group displayed more naive CD4+ cells, plus higher diversity, than the aged donors did. Getting older went along with TCR beta diversity per million T cells dropping roughly linearly.

Next came a second PCR, run for about 6 to 11 cycles, which used a sample-barcoded 5' primer along with a J-beta primer mix. CDR3-containing paired-end reads numbered at least 2.5 million in each sample. Each CDR3 protein gets one entry after TCRdb re-called the 5' RACE reads with MiXCR. This sample has around 1.5 million distinct CDR3 sequences, with around 35% found just once. The chain couples TRBV13 to TRBJ2-7, with D uncertain. The sample was blood. The source of this sequence is a woman aged 30 to 39 in good health. The CDR3 DNA reads TGTGCCAGCAGCTCCCCTAGATATGGCTCCTACGAGCAGTACTTC. It specifies CASSSPRYGSYEQYF.